These 16 T cell receptor beta chains were sequenced from one sample in a study of human T cells and chemical hapten exposure. TCRdb ran MiXCR on the RACE reads and lists one entry per CDR3 protein. The sample consists of under 120,000 distinct CDR3 sequences, about 11% of them appearing once. Noted time point: patch test 1, 2 weeks after DPC sensitization. This sample's treatment: therapeutic diphenylcyclopropenone sensitization with weekly scalp DPC. Sequenced here: whole blood, sampled in connection with sensitization to the hapten diphenylcyclopropenone (DPC). Source of these receptors: a middle-aged woman with alopecia areata. Some clones in this sample may be carry-over from other donors' samples.

This clonotype was observed many times. The chain uses TRBV3-1 and TRBJ1-6; no clear D. The V gene's germline CDR1 is LGHDT and CDR2 YNNKEL (reference sequence). Trimming took off 4 bases at V and 11 bases at J, with 12 bases between the two ends. The CDR3 consists of 13 residues. Here the CDR3 DNA reads TGTGCCAGCAGCCTATCGAATATGACACCCCTCCACTTT. Translating gives CASSLSNMTPLHF.

The chain is built from TRBV7-2 and TRBJ2-4; D gene unclear. Germline V gene data show CDR1 as SGHTA and CDR2 as FQGNSA. The CDR3 runs 12 residues. Trimming cost V 3 bases and J 15 bases, with 15 bases left between them. In nucleotides, the CDR3 is TGTGCCAGCAGCTTGAACAAGAATTCTCCGTACTTC. As protein: CASSLNKNSPYF.

V gene TRBV12-3 or TRBV12-4 combines with J gene TRBJ2-5; D gene ambiguous. The CDR3 spans 14 residues. Trimming left V 4 bases short and J 0 bases short, with 9 bases between. CDR3 sequence: CASSWYLNQETQYF. For the CDR3, the DNA is TGTGCCAGCAGTTGGTACCTAAACCAAGAGACCCAGTACTTC.

This clonotype has just a few counts. The CDR3 spells CASSQDMFGNSPLHF. CDR3 DNA sequence: TGTGCCAGCAGCCAAGATATGTTTGGTAATTCACCCCTCCACTTT. The V call is TRBV3-1, the J call TRBJ1-6; D unclear. The CDR3 extends over 15 amino acids. Germline CDR1 and CDR2: LGHDT and YNNKEL (reference sequence). Trimming removed 0 bases from V and 6 bases from J, with 9 bases in between.

The chain links TRBV28 to TRBJ2-6; D is unresolved. Germline V lookup: CDR1 MDHEN, CDR2 SYDVKM. This CDR3 is built from 16 residues. V was pared by 3 bases and J by 1 base, with 10 bases between. CDR3 residues: CASSFRLGSGANVLTF. The CDR3 bases are TGTGCCAGCAGTTTTAGGCTAGGATCTGGGGCCAACGTCCTGACTTTC.

This clonotype has ten or more counts. The chain has TRBV30 and TRBJ1-2; D remains unclear. V lost 3 bases and J lost 8, with 13 bases in between. CDR1 GTSNPN and CDR2 SVGIG come from the germline V gene (reference sequence). This CDR3 is built from 12 residues. The CDR3 bases are TGTGCCTGGAGCATCCCCCCGGGGGGCTACACCTTC. Amino acids: CAWSIPPGGYTF.

Remarks on this clonotype: The junction and the germline gene differ at one end; a read error may be behind it. V usage is TRBV18 and J usage is TRBJ2-3, with D unresolved. This CDR3 comprises 14 residues. CDR1 and CDR2 (germline): KGHSH, LQKENI. The CDR3 region is CASSTPFITDTQYF. DNA of the CDR3: TGTGCCAGCTCAACACCCTTTATCACAGATACGCAGTATTTT. The complete variable domain, with remaining parts taken from reference TRBV18 and TRBJ2-3, reads NAGVMQNPRHLVRRRGQEARLRCSPMKGHSHVYWYRQLPEEGLKFMVYLQKENIIDESGMPKERFSAEFPKEGPSILRIQQVVRGDSAAYFCASSTPFITDTQYFGPGTRLTVL.

This clonotype was seen only a few times. This chain links TRBV24-1 with TRBJ2-1; D not resolved. There are 13 residues in the CDR3. Per germline, CDR1 KGHDR and CDR2 SFDVKD. The V end lost 4 bases, the J end lost 2 bases, and 5 bases lay between the germline ends. Here the CDR3 reads CATSEGPYNEQFF. The CDR3 DNA is TGTGCCACCAGTGAAGGACCCTACAATGAGCAGTTCTTC.

The table lists this clonotype with many counts. The V and J genes are TRBV5-1 and TRBJ1-1; a weak D match, TRBD1 (5 bases). The length of the CDR3 is 14 residues. V was trimmed by 0 bases and J by 6 bases, leaving 12 bases between them. Germline CDR1 is SGHRS and CDR2 is YFSETQ. DNA of the CDR3: TGCGCCAGCAGCTTGGGGGACGGTTTCGCTGAAGCTTTCTTT. Amino acid sequence: CASSLGDGFAEAFF.

This clonotype was seen a handful of times. The chain is built from TRBV7-2 and TRBJ2-3; 8 bases are shared with TRBD2. The germline V gene has CDR1 SGHTA and CDR2 FQGNSA. J was trimmed by 2 bases and V by 5 bases; bases with no gene match: 9. CDR3 length: 16 residues. The CDR3 here is CASSPEGRGATDTQYF. In DNA, the CDR3 is TGTGCCAGCAGCCCGGAGGGGCGGGGGGCCACAGATACGCAGTATTTT.

This clonotype was observed at least ten times. This chain connects TRBV4-1 to TRBJ2-1, with 9 bases identical to TRBD1. V trimming: 3 bases; J trimming: 8 bases; junction bases outside the gene matches: 11. Germline V gene sequence: CDR1 MGHRA, CDR2 YSYEKL. The CDR3 sequence is 16 residues long. The CDR3 coding sequence is TGCGCCAGCAGCCATCCCGGGACAGGGAGGGTCGATGAGCAGTTCTTC. Encoded protein: CASSHPGTGRVDEQFF.

Many counts were recorded for this clonotype. The genes are TRBV7-6 and TRBJ2-5; D possibly uses TRBD1 or TRBD2 (6 bases each). Germline loops: CDR1 SGHVS, CDR2 FNYEAQ. The length of the CDR3 is 16 residues. Trimming shortened V by 2 bases and J by 4 bases, and 17 bases separated the two germline ends. The CDR3 protein is CASSLSSVQGGETQYF. CDR3 DNA: TGTGCCAGCAGCTTATCTTCTGTACAGGGAGGAGAGACCCAGTACTTC.

This clonotype was counted ten times or more. For the CDR3, the DNA is TGTGCCAGCAGGTTTACTAGCGGGAGGTGGGGCGAGCAGTACTTC. The encoded protein is CASRFTSGRWGEQYF. The chain is built from TRBV28 and TRBJ2-7, with 12 bases fitting TRBD2. V dropped 6 bases and J dropped 6; count of bases not matched to a gene: 9. Per the germline V gene, CDR1 is MDHEN and CDR2 is SYDVKM. This CDR3 has 15 residues.

The J gene is TRBJ2-2, the V gene TRBV7-6; D perhaps matches TRBD2 (5 bases). V dropped 5 bases and J dropped 1 base, with 8 bases sitting between them. CDR1 is SGHVS and CDR2 is FNYEAQ in the germline V gene. This CDR3 is built from 14 residues. Written as DNA, the CDR3 is TGTGCCAGCAGCCTGGACTGGAACACCGGGGAGCTGTTTTTT. The encoded protein is CASSLDWNTGELFF.

This clonotype was observed at least ten times. The rearrangement uses TRBV6-5 and TRBJ1-1, with D unresolved. The CDR3 consists of 14 residues. From germline, CDR1 is MNHEY and CDR2 SVGAGI. The V end was cut by 2 bases, the J end by 0 bases, with 7 bases between. The DNA of the CDR3 is TGTGCCAGCAGTTACGGGTCGATGAACACTGAAGCTTTCTTT. This codes for CASSYGSMNTEAFF.

In its sample, this clonotype was seen many times. V is TRBV6-2 or TRBV6-3 and J is TRBJ1-2; TRBD1 might be the D (6 bases). The CDR3 has 14 residues. Trimming stripped 8 bases from V and 4 bases from J, with 17 bases between. Germline CDR1 MNHEY, CDR2 SVGEGT. The CDR3 DNA reads as TGTGCCAGCCGCCGGACAGCATCAGGCTATGGCTACACCTTC. Translated, it gives CASRRTASGYGYTF.